This record covers a single T cell receptor (beta chain). This clonotype has at least ten counts. The target of this receptor is not known. The input lacks base qualities; no much larger clone sits a single base away. TCR alpha and beta CDR3 regions were amplified with the iRepertoire nested amplicon-rescue multiplex PCR (arm-PCR) platform from RNA. For one-step reverse transcription and amplification, roughly 100-450 ng of tissue mRNA or PBMC total RNA was used as input. Following bead purification, Illumina adapters were added by a secondary multiplex PCR, and the libraries were gel-purified between 200 and 400 bp. The libraries contained internal 6-nucleotide barcodes that were used for demultiplexing. The libraries were sequenced on an Illumina MiSeq using 2x220 or 2x250 nucleotide paired-end reads. Per the authors' processing: Paired reads were merged using FLASH 1.2.11 and were aligned to the GRCh37 human genome using BWA-MEM, after which TRA and TRB reads were extracted. An IMGT-derived reference of cassette sequences and CDR3 motifs, with pseudogenes included, was used for V and J assignment. Three-frame translation of reads was performed, and productive CDR3s were defined as those with a C...FGXG motif and no stop codons. A clonotype was defined as a unique combination of a V-J cassette pair and a CDR3 amino acid sequence. Reads were filtered by Hamming distance, with the threshold set by the sequence error rate of each sample in mapped regions. In-frame beta chains were kept once TCRdb had trimmed the public reads at Q25 with fastp and called clones with MiXCR. Entries are consolidated by CDR3 protein sequence, retaining the most common genes and DNA. Clone size and V and J calls follow TCRdb, not the original study. Within this sample are approximately 89,000 distinct CDR3 sequences, with 20% to 25% of them counted one time only. The ten largest clones represent 5.5% to 7.5% of the sample.

CDR1 and CDR2 are drawn from the germline V gene (reference sequence): SEHNR, FQNEAQ. Including cysteine and phenylalanine, the CDR3 has 15 amino acids. Only the CDR3 part of the read is kept: 45 bases, read in frame from the first base. Relative to germline, V is 1 base shorter and J is 4 bases shorter, with 13 bases between their ends. This entry is derived from a study of glioma-infiltrating T cells (dated by TCRdb to about 2016). About the full investigation: TCR alpha- and beta-chain repertoires were sequenced from glioma tissue, non-neoplastic brain tissue and matched peripheral blood mononuclear cells. To gauge divergence between tissue and blood T-cell populations, every tissue-infiltrating repertoire was compared against the peripheral blood repertoire from the same patient. The paired cohort was made up of three low-grade glioma patients, 7 to 9 primary glioblastoma patients and three non-glioma patients who contributed non-neoplastic brain tissue. What the research found in general, with its limitations: Very few CDR3 sequences were found to be shared between tissue and blood, and this scarcity was attributed to high CDR3 diversity and limited sampling. VJ-independent divergence between tissue and blood was below expectation in non-neoplastic patients but above expectation in all gliomas, especially low-grade gliomas. The group comparisons were based on small numbers of patients: three non-neoplastic, three low-grade glioma and about eight glioblastoma patients.

The TCR comes from a human donor with low-grade glioma or glioblastoma, undergoing nonglioma brain surgery, or in good health (not recorded which). Sequences were obtained from glioma tissue, nonneoplastic brain tissue, or PBMCs (not recorded which). The rearranged chain carries TRBV7-9 and TRBJ2-5, with TRBD2 perhaps the D gene, on 6 matching bases. The DNA sequence is as follows: TGTGCCAGCAGCTTAGGTGTAGCGGATGGAGAGACCCAGTACTTC. It encodes CASSLGVADGETQYF.